Below are 16 T cell receptor beta chains sequenced from a single sample in a study of human T cells and chemical hapten exposure. TCRdb redid the calling of the RACE reads with MiXCR, one entry per CDR3 protein. The table has a few hundred thousand distinct CDR3 sequences, roughly 6.3% seen once. Time point meaning: patch test 2, 6 weeks after DPC sensitization. Treatment: therapeutic diphenylcyclopropenone sensitization with weekly scalp DPC. The sample in question was whole blood, obtained in connection with sensitization to the hapten diphenylcyclopropenone (DPC). These receptors were taken from a woman aged 18-29 years with alopecia areata. Some clones in this sample may be carry-over from other donors' samples.

This clonotype was counted a few times. The chain links TRBV6-6 to TRBJ1-1; D ambiguous. The CDR3 runs 15 residues. Germline CDR1 is MNHNY and CDR2 is SVGAGI (reference sequence). V lost 7 bases to trimming and J lost 4 bases, with 19 bases between them. CDR3 sequence (DNA): TGTGCCAGCACTCCCCGCCTTGGAGGGCCCACTGAAGCTTTCTTT. This codes for CASTPRLGGPTEAFF.

The gene calls are TRBV12-5 and TRBJ2-1; TRBD2 matches at 9 bases. The junction had 9 bases not matched to a gene; V was cut back by 8 bases and J by 4 bases. This CDR3 spans 15 amino acids. Germline V gives CDR1 LGHNT, CDR2 FRNRAP. DNA of the CDR3: TGTGCTAGTTCTGGGGCGGGGGGGTATTACAATGAGCAGTTCTTC. Its protein is CASSGAGGYYNEQFF.

This clonotype came up many times. The chain is built from TRBV11-2 and TRBJ1-5; 7 bases match TRBD1. The CDR3 consists of 17 residues. Losses at the gene ends were 0 bases for V and 2 bases for J; bases not matched to a gene: 7. Germline CDR1 is SGHAT and CDR2 is FQNNGV. CDR3 sequence (DNA): TGTGCCAGCAGCTTAGACTCACGACAGGGTGGCAATCAGCCCCAGCATTTT. Translation: CASSLDSRQGGNQPQHF.

This clonotype was observed a handful of times. This chain connects TRBV5-1 to TRBJ2-3, with D possibly called TRBD1 or TRBD2 (5 bases each). Per germline, CDR1 SGHRS and CDR2 YFSETQ. The length of the CDR3 is 16 residues. V lost 0 bases and J 6 bases, leaving 17 bases between the germline ends. CDR3 sequence (DNA): TGCGCCAGCAGCTTGGCCCCGGGGCAGGCAGGCGATACGCAGTATTTT. Amino acid sequence: CASSLAPGQAGDTQYF.

In its sample, this clonotype was seen a few times. J is TRBJ1-4 and V is TRBV12-3 or TRBV12-4; 8 bases are a match to TRBD1. This CDR3 spans 17 amino acids. The ends lost 4 bases at V and 0 bases at J; junction bases unmatched: 7. The CDR3 here is CASSSIRGPATNEKLFF. Here the CDR3 DNA reads TGTGCCAGCAGTTCCATCAGGGGGCCCGCAACTAATGAAAAACTGTTTTTT.

The chain joins TRBV6-6 to TRBJ2-5; a weak D match, TRBD1 (5 bases). CDR3 size: 11 residues. Germline V gives CDR1 MNHNY, CDR2 SVGAGI (reference sequence). The ends were cut back, 6 bases at V and 7 bases at J, with 9 bases in the middle. In DNA form, the CDR3 reads TGTGCCAGCAGAAACCAGGGGACCCAGTACTTC. This codes for CASRNQGTQYF.

This chain uses TRBV6-1 with TRBJ2-1; maybe TRBD1 (6 bases). CDR1 and CDR2 from the germline V gene are MNHNS and SASEGT. V lost 10 bases, J lost 9 bases, and 22 bases lay in between. The CDR3 is 14 amino acids. CDR3 region: CATHHRDTSGEQFF. The CDR3 DNA follows: TGTGCCACTCACCACCGGGACACGTCTGGTGAGCAGTTCTTC.

This clonotype was seen ten or more times. This chain joins TRBV29-1 and TRBJ1-2; a possible D gene is TRBD1 (5 bases). In germline, CDR1 is SQVTM, CDR2 ANQGSEA. The germline V and J ends were trimmed by 4 bases and 3 bases, with 9 bases remaining between them. CDR3 size: 12 residues. The CDR3 region has the DNA TGCAGCGTTGTGGGGCCAGACTATGGCTACACCTTC. Translated: CSVVGPDYGYTF.

This rearrangement joins TRBV6-5 to TRBJ2-3; 12 nucleotides line up with TRBD2. This CDR3 spans 15 amino acids. Germline V gene lookup returns CDR1 MNHEY and CDR2 SVGAGI. Trimming removed 6 bases from V and 4 bases from J; junction bases left unmatched: 5. CDR3 in DNA: TGTGCCAGCAGCCGGACTAGCGGGGAAGCAGATACGCAGTATTTT. Translated: CASSRTSGEADTQYF.

This clonotype was counted ten times or more. The chain has TRBV15 and TRBJ1-5; 10 positions agree with TRBD1. The J segment lost 7 bases and the V segment lost 5 bases, leaving 11 bases of the junction unmatched. Germline assignment: CDR1 LNHNV and CDR2 YYDKDF (reference sequence). This CDR3 has 16 amino acids. The CDR3 nucleotides are TGTGCCACCAGCGAAGAAAGGGACAGGGGTGGGCAGCCCCAGCATTTT. This translates into CATSEERDRGGQPQHF.

This clonotype has ten or more counts. This chain joins TRBV12-3 or TRBV12-4 and TRBJ1-1, with D possibly being TRBD1 (6 bases). The CDR3 is made up of 14 amino acids. Trimming removed 3 bases from V and 1 base from J, with 9 bases in between. The DNA for the CDR3 is TGTGCCAGCAGTTTCCGGACAGCGAACACTGAAGCTTTCTTT. Its translation: CASSFRTANTEAFF.

This clonotype was seen ten or more times. The chain joins TRBV14 to TRBJ1-2; D possibly corresponds to TRBD1 (5 bases). The CDR3 is made up of 17 amino acids. Trimming stripped 1 base from V and 6 bases from J, with 21 bases between. The germline gives CDR1 SGHDN, CDR2 FVKESK. The DNA of the CDR3 is TGTGCCAGCAGCCAAGGATACTCCTCGGGGCAGGGACATGGCTACACCTTC. As protein: CASSQGYSSGQGHGYTF.

This clonotype was seen a handful of times. The chain recombines TRBV10-3 with TRBJ1-1, with D unclear. Germline V gives CDR1 ENHRY, CDR2 SYGVKD. Trimming took 4 bases from V and 1 from J, leaving 10 bases between them. The CDR3 spans 14 residues. CDR3 region: CAISVGHSNTEAFF. The CDR3 bases are TGTGCCATCAGTGTTGGGCACTCGAACACTGAAGCTTTCTTT.

This clonotype turned up a few times. This chain joins TRBV11-3 and TRBJ2-3; TRBD1 might be the D (5 bases). V lost 2 bases to trimming and J lost 3 bases, with 15 bases between them. Germline lookup yields CDR1 SGHNT and CDR2 YENEEA. The CDR3 consists of 16 residues. As DNA, the CDR3 is TGTGCCAGCAGCTTAATGACAGTAAATGGTACAGATACGCAGTATTTT. Its translation: CASSLMTVNGTDTQYF.

In this sample, this clonotype turned up many times. The chain recombines TRBV4-3 with TRBJ2-1, with a possible D match to TRBD1 (6 bases). The V gene lost 4 bases and the J gene lost 13 bases, with 32 bases spanning the gap. CDR1 LGHNA and CDR2 YSLEER come from the germline V gene. The CDR3 runs 18 residues. The CDR3 is CASSPFRARTQGSGVQFF. The DNA of the CDR3 is TGCGCCAGCAGCCCTTTTAGGGCGAGGACACAGGGCAGTGGGGTTCAGTTCTTC.

As for this clonotype: This clone may be a read error of a much larger clone one base away. This rearrangement joins TRBV7-6 to TRBJ1-2; D unclear. Germline assignment: CDR1 SGHVS and CDR2 FNYEAQ. Trimming took off 4 bases at V and 0 bases at J, with 12 bases between the two ends. CDR3 length: 15 amino acids. The DNA for the CDR3 is TGTGCCAGCAGCTATACAGCTTATCCTAACTATGGCTACACCTTC. Translating it yields CASSYTAYPNYGYTF.